This T cell receptor beta chain was observed in a study of blood T cell repertoires in COVID-19. Original processing methods: Estimated nucleated cell counts came from reference gene primer amplification. Libraries were prepared by immunoSEQ multiplex PCR; TCRdb keeps only in-frame clonotypes and omits some of them. Clone size and V and J calls were adopted from that table, with D and trimming inferred from the DNA. This table holds 120,000 to 150,000 clones, roughly 79% found once. The V gene lost 11 bases and the J gene lost 4 bases, with 8 bases spanning the gap. This CDR3 is 10 amino acids long. Sequencing was done on a sample of peripheral blood. The chain links TRBV12-3 or TRBV12-4 to TRBJ1-1, with D unresolved. The sequence derives from a human donor with acute or convalescent COVID-19. The donor label of this sample is uncertain. In nucleotides, the CDR3 is TGTGCCTCCGAGGGCACTGAAGCTTTCTTT. It translates to CASEGTEAFF.